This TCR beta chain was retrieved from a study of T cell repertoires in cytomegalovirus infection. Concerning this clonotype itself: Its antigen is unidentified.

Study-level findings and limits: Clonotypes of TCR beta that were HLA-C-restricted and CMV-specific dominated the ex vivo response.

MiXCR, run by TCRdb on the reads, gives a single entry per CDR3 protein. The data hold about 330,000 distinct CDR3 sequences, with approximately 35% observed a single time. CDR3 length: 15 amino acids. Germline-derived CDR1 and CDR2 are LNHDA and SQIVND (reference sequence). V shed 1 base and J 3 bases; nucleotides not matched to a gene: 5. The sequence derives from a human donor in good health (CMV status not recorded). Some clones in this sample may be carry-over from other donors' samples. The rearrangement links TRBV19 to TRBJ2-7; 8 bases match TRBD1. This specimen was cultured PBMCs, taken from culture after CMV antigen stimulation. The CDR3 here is CASSIGQGLIYEQYF. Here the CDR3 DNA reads TGTGCCAGTAGTATAGGACAGGGGCTAATCTACGAGCAGTACTTC.